Given below is one TCR beta chain in context. From the 5' RACE reads, TCRdb called clonotypes with MiXCR, one entry per CDR3 protein. Of around 350,000 distinct CDR3 sequences in the sample, around a tenth were seen once. The CDR3 runs to 13 residues. The germline V gene has CDR1 LNHDA and CDR2 SQIVND (reference sequence). Trimming cost V 5 bases and J 3 bases; bases outside gene matches: 3. This sample was taken from a study of T cells after yellow fever vaccination. Across the whole study: SMART-Seq v4 Ultra Low Input served to prepare low-cell-number fractions.

This rearrangement joins TRBV19 to TRBJ2-5; TRBD1 matches at 7 bases. The material was PBMCs, obtained on the day of the first yellow fever vaccination. The origin of this receptor is a man aged 18 to 30 who received the YFV17D yellow fever vaccine. The CDR3, as DNA: TGTGCCAGTAGTGGGACAGACAAAGAGACCCAGTACTTC. Residues: CASSGTDKETQYF.